One sample yielded the 22 T cell receptor beta chains listed below, sequenced in a study of identical twins. TCRdb reprocessed the 5' RACE reads with MiXCR, giving one entry per CDR3 protein. The data contain 200,000 to 250,000 distinct CDR3 sequences, about 7.5% of them singletons. The sample also formed part of further work on yellow fever vaccine responses in identical twins.

Input material: memory (CD45RO+) T cells sorted from blood. The source is a young woman in good health.

This clonotype has a handful of counts. The V and J genes are TRBV6-1 and TRBJ2-2; TRBD1 aligns across 8 bases. This CDR3 contains 14 residues. The J segment lost 4 bases and the V segment lost 6 bases, leaving 4 bases of the junction unmatched. CDR1 MNHNS and CDR2 SASEGT come from the germline V gene. The CDR3 is CASSLGQATGELFF. The CDR3 DNA is TGTGCCAGCAGCCTGGGACAGGCCACCGGGGAGCTGTTTTTT.

This chain uses TRBV28 with TRBJ1-5, with unresolved D. V gave up 6 bases and J gave up 10 bases, with 16 bases separating them. The CDR3 sequence is 13 residues long. Germline V lookup: CDR1 MDHEN, CDR2 SYDVKM. CDR3 DNA: TGTGCCAGCAGGCCACCGAGCCCGGGACCCCAGCATTTT. This gives the protein CASRPPSPGPQHF.

The V and J genes are TRBV28 and TRBJ2-1; 7 nucleotides match TRBD2. The CDR3 is 15 residues long. CDR1 is MDHEN and CDR2 is SYDVKM in the germline V gene. The V and J ends lost 3 bases and 4 bases, in that order; junction bases with no gene match: 6. The DNA for the CDR3 is TGTGCCAGCAGTTTTGGACTAGAGGGGTACAATGAGCAGTTCTTC. As protein: CASSFGLEGYNEQFF.

The sample holds many counts of this clonotype. The chain uses TRBV14 and TRBJ2-2; D remains ambiguous. The CDR3 covers 16 residues. Germline V gene lookup returns CDR1 SGHDN and CDR2 FVKESK. The germline V and J ends were trimmed by 4 bases and 1 base, with 13 bases remaining between them. CDR3 in amino acids: CASSRLHLENTGELFF. DNA of the CDR3: TGTGCCAGCAGCCGATTGCACCTAGAGAACACCGGGGAGCTGTTTTTT.

In its sample, this clonotype was seen a few times. The genes are TRBV27 and TRBJ2-7; 9 nucleotides line up with TRBD1. The CDR3 runs to 15 residues. CDR1 and CDR2 (germline): MNHEY, SMNVEV (reference sequence). Trimming took 4 bases from V and 3 from J; bases not matched to a gene: 7. The CDR3 here is CASSYSRDRDYEQYF. CDR3 bases: TGTGCCAGCAGTTACTCCCGGGACAGGGACTACGAGCAGTACTTC.

This clonotype was seen ten or more times. The chain couples TRBV7-2 to TRBJ2-6; D call uncertain. CDR3 length equals 15 residues. Germline V gene lookup returns CDR1 SGHTA and CDR2 FQGNSA. Trimming cost V 5 bases and J 1 base, with 9 bases left between them. Here the CDR3 DNA reads TGTGCCAGCAGCAACCGTCAGTCTGGGGCCAACGTCCTGACTTTC. Translating gives CASSNRQSGANVLTF.

This clonotype has more than one count but fewer than ten. Here the CDR3 reads CASSEALGGMYGYTF. As DNA, the CDR3 is TGTGCCAGCAGTGAAGCGCTTGGAGGAATGTATGGCTACACCTTC. The rearrangement links TRBV2 to TRBJ1-2; D remains ambiguous. V was shortened by 0 bases and J by 5 bases, with 13 bases between the two germline ends. This CDR3 has 15 residues. Germline V gene data show CDR1 as SNHLY and CDR2 as FYNNEI.

The rearrangement uses TRBV7-9 and TRBJ2-7; tentative D call: TRBD2 (5 bases). Germline V gene data show CDR1 as SEHNR and CDR2 as FQNEAQ (reference sequence). The CDR3 consists of 14 residues. Trimming shortened V by 6 bases and J by 4 bases, and 16 bases separated the two germline ends. In DNA, the CDR3 is TGTGCCAGCAGTACTCTCGGGATAGGTTACGAGCAGTACTTC. It codes for CASSTLGIGYEQYF.

This clonotype was observed many times. The CDR3 here is CASSAPGRNYNEQFF. The CDR3 bases are TGTGCCAGCAGCGCACCGGGACGGAACTACAATGAGCAGTTCTTC. The chain recombines TRBV7-2 with TRBJ2-1; D may correspond to TRBD1 or TRBD2 (5 bases each). The germline V gene encodes CDR1 SGHTA and CDR2 FQGNSA. With 5 bases removed from V and 3 bases from J, the gap between germline ends came to 14 bases. The CDR3 loop spans 15 amino acids.

This clonotype has only a few counts. V usage is TRBV24-1 and J usage is TRBJ2-3; 9 bases are a match to TRBD1. Per the germline V gene, CDR1 is KGHDR and CDR2 is SFDVKD. CDR3 length: 16 amino acids. The J segment lost 6 bases and the V segment lost 0 bases, leaving 6 bases of the junction unmatched. CDR3 coding DNA: TGTGCCACCAGTGATTTGCAAGGGACAGGGAGGGATACGCAGTATTTT. Its translation is CATSDLQGTGRDTQYF.

This clonotype showed up many times. The chain uses TRBV3-1 and TRBJ2-4, with 8 bases identical to TRBD2. The germline gives CDR1 LGHDT, CDR2 YNNKEL (reference sequence). Trimming took 1 base from V and 9 from J; bases not matched to a gene: 11. CDR3 length: 16 amino acids. The CDR3 protein is CASSQAGGVQLSIQYF. The CDR3 region has the DNA TGTGCCAGCAGCCAAGCCGGGGGGGTTCAGTTGAGCATTCAGTACTTC.

This clonotype came up many times. CDR3 protein: CASSLYYGEVGYF. DNA of the CDR3: TGTGCCAGCAGCTTATACTATGGGGAGGTCGGGTACTTC. The chain uses TRBV7-2 and TRBJ2-4, with D perhaps matching TRBD2 (6 bases). In germline, CDR1 is SGHTA, CDR2 FQGNSA. The V end was cut by 2 bases, the J end by 15 bases, with 17 bases between. The CDR3 length is 13 residues.

This clonotype was counted ten times or more. This rearrangement joins TRBV7-2 to TRBJ1-1; the D is unclear. Germline-derived CDR1 and CDR2 are SGHTA and FQGNSA. The V end lost 7 bases, the J end lost 1 base, and 13 bases lay between the germline ends. The CDR3 covers 14 residues. CDR3 protein: CASIMVGKNTEAFF. The CDR3 bases are TGTGCCAGCATCATGGTGGGGAAGAACACTGAAGCTTTCTTT.

This clonotype was recorded many times. V gene TRBV29-1 combines with J gene TRBJ2-7; no clear D. Germline V gene lookup returns CDR1 SQVTM and CDR2 ANQGSEA. V lost 4 bases and J lost 5, with 12 bases in between. This CDR3 is built from 12 residues. The CDR3 here is CSVGLNSHEQYF. CDR3 nucleotide sequence: TGCAGCGTTGGGTTAAATTCCCACGAGCAGTACTTC.

The chain employs TRBV3-1 and TRBJ2-7; TRBD2 aligns across 8 bases. Germline lookup yields CDR1 LGHDT and CDR2 YNNKEL (reference sequence). With 6 bases clipped from V and 5 bases from J, the junction kept 9 bases outside the gene matches. The CDR3 loop spans 14 amino acids. CDR3 in DNA: TGTGCCAGCAGACTCAACCAGCGGGGGAACGAGCAGTACTTC. This translates into CASRLNQRGNEQYF.

The chain joins TRBV12-3 or TRBV12-4 to TRBJ1-2; no clear D. V dropped 7 bases and J dropped 3 bases, with 15 bases sitting between them. The length of the CDR3 is 14 residues. The CDR3 DNA sequence: TGTGCCAGCACCATTATAGACCGGGACTATGGCTACACCTTC. As protein: CASTIIDRDYGYTF.

This clonotype was counted ten times or more. The genes are TRBV28 and TRBJ2-1, with 10 bases identical to TRBD1. The V gene end was trimmed by 6 bases and the J gene end by 8 bases; junction bases not matched to a gene: 10. The CDR3 extends over 15 amino acids. CDR1 MDHEN and CDR2 SYDVKM come from the germline V gene. CDR3 sequence: CASSQRGQGLHEQFF. DNA of the CDR3: TGTGCCAGCAGCCAACGGGGACAGGGGCTCCATGAGCAGTTCTTC. The full variable domain, completed using reference TRBV28 and TRBJ2-1, is DVKVTQSSRYLVKRTGEKVFLECVQDMDHENMFWYRQDPGLGLRLIYFSYDVKMKEKGDIPEGYSVSREKKERFSLILESASTNQTSMYLCASSQRGQGLHEQFFGPGTRLTVL.

This chain joins TRBV6-1 and TRBJ1-4, with a possible D match to TRBD1 (6 bases). This CDR3 has 15 residues. Per the germline V gene, CDR1 is MNHNS and CDR2 is SASEGT. The V gene lost 4 bases and the J gene lost 8 bases, with 17 bases spanning the gap. CDR3 nucleotide sequence: TGTGCCAGCAGTGGTACCGGGACGGGGGGCGAAAAACTGTTTTTT. Protein sequence: CASSGTGTGGEKLFF.

This clonotype has ten or more counts. V usage is TRBV5-6 and J usage is TRBJ1-5; 7 nucleotides agree with TRBD1. From germline, CDR1 is SGHDT and CDR2 YYEEEE. The CDR3 has 15 residues. With 2 bases clipped from V and 7 bases from J, the junction kept 9 bases outside the gene matches. This chain's CDR3 is CASSFGGGATQPQHF. CDR3 in DNA: TGTGCCAGCAGCTTCGGAGGGGGCGCGACCCAGCCCCAGCATTTT.

This clonotype was observed many times. The CDR3, as DNA: TGTGCCAGCAGCTTAGGGGGACAGGGTTCACCCCTCCACTTT. It is translated as CASSLGGQGSPLHF. V is TRBV7-9 and J is TRBJ1-6; 9 positions agree with TRBD1. Germline loops: CDR1 SEHNR, CDR2 FQNEAQ (reference sequence). The CDR3 is 14 amino acids. Losses at the gene ends were 1 base for V and 9 bases for J; bases not matched to a gene: 1.

This clonotype has a count of ten or more. The chain carries TRBV28 and TRBJ2-3; D is ambiguous. Trimming cost V 5 bases and J 6 bases, with 9 bases left between them. Germline values: CDR1 MDHEN, CDR2 SYDVKM. The CDR3 contains 12 residues. CDR3 residues: CASSIRVDTQYF. In nucleotides, the CDR3 is TGTGCCAGCAGTATTAGGGTCGATACGCAGTATTTT.

The chain joins TRBV7-9 to TRBJ1-1; D gene ambiguous. Germline lookup yields CDR1 SEHNR and CDR2 FQNEAQ (reference sequence). The CDR3 is 13 amino acids. Trimming shortened V by 5 bases and J by 4 bases, and 11 bases separated the two germline ends. The DNA of the CDR3 is TGTGCCAGCAGCGCGTCAGTCCTCACTGAAGCTTTCTTT. Its translation: CASSASVLTEAFF. The whole variable domain, filled in from reference TRBV7-9 and TRBJ1-1, reads DTGVSQNPRHKITKRGQNVTFRCDPISEHNRLYWYRQTLGQGPEFLTYFQNEAQLEKSRLLSDRFSAERPKGSFSTLEIQRTEQGDSAMYLCASSASVLTEAFFGQGTRLTVV.